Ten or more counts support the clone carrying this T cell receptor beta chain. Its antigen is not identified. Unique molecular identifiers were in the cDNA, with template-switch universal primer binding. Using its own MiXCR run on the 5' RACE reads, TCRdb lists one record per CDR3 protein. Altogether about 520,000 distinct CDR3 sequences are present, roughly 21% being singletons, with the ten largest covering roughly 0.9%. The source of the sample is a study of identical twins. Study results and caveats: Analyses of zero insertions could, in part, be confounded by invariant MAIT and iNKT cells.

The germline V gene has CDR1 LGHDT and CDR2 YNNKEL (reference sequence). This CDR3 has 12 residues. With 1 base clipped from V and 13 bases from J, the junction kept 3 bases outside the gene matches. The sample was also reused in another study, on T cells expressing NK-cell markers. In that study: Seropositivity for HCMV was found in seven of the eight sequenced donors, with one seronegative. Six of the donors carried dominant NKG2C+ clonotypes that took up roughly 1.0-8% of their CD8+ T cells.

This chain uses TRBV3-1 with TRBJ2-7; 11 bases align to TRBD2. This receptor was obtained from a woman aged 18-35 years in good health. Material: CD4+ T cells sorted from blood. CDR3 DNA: TGTGCCAGCAGCCAAGGGACTAGCGGGTTCTACTTC. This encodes CASSQGTSGFYF.